The T cell receptor beta chain under discussion was sequenced for a study of cytomegalovirus exposure and HLA in healthy donors. The PCR employed 60 Vbeta primers together with 13 Jbeta primers. Per the authors' pipeline: Among the unique TCR beta chains that a later analysis counted, about 84 million in all, 9.5 million to 12 million were shared. Some clones are missing from TCRdb's copy, which holds only in-frame ones; the method was immunoSEQ multiplex PCR. V and J calls and clone size are given by that table; D and trimming were obtained from the DNA. The repertoire has fewer than 85,000 clones, 60% to 85% of them found once; the top ten carry approximately 6%. Germline CDR1 and CDR2: SGHNT and YYREEE (reference sequence). The CDR3 spans 13 residues. The V end lost 0 bases, the J end lost 4 bases, and 7 bases lay between the germline ends.

The source of this sequence is a male donor in good health and CMV-seropositive. The rearrangement links TRBV5-4 to TRBJ1-2, with D perhaps matching TRBD1 (6 bases). Sample: PBMCs. CDR3 sequence (DNA): TGTGCCAGCAGCTTGGACAGGGCCTATGGCTACACCTTC. Translated, it gives CASSLDRAYGYTF.